The entry below describes one TCR beta chain. Antigen specificity is unknown. The data belong to a study of cytomegalovirus exposure and HLA in healthy donors. Both 60 Vbeta primers and 13 Jbeta primers went into the PCR. Repertoires were generated with immunoSEQ multiplex PCR, while TCRdb's copy carries only in-frame clones and drops some. The sample table sets out about 110,000 clones. The length of the CDR3 is 16 residues. Germline V gene lookup returns CDR1 GTSNPN and CDR2 SVGIG (reference sequence). Trimming cost V 4 bases and J 4 bases; bases outside gene matches: 5. Whole-study findings and limits: In a later analysis, TCR beta V- and J-gene trimming was associated with a missense DCLRE1C variant. Using a false discovery rate of 0.05, a later analysis showed that 16,951 TCR beta sequences were associated with HLA alleles. Later analysis indicated greater clonal expansion among HLA-associated TCR beta chains than among equally common other chains. The study labeled more than 150 TCR beta chains cytomegalovirus-associated.

The specimen was PBMCs. This rearrangement joins TRBV30 to TRBJ2-2, with 14 nucleotides matching TRBD2. This receptor was obtained from a man over 45 in good health and CMV-seronegative. The CDR3, as DNA: TGTGCCTGGATGGGACTAGCGGGAGATATCACCGGGGAGCTGTTTTTT. Protein product: CAWMGLAGDITGELFF.